The following is a TCR beta chain sequence with its context. Original handling: Estimates of nucleated cell counts were drawn from the amplification of reference gene primers. Data came from immunoSEQ multiplex PCR; TCRdb stores just in-frame clones and leaves some out. Clonal size and the V and J genes are those of that table, whereas D and trimming came from the DNA. The sample has some 140,000 clones; about 80% are singletons. This CDR3 comprises 16 residues. Germline V gives CDR1 MNHEY, CDR2 SMNVEV (reference sequence). V dropped 4 bases and J dropped 7; count of bases not matched to a gene: 9. The data originate from a study of blood T cell repertoires in COVID-19. About the research overall: There were acute and convalescent COVID-19 samples, and they came from the United States, Italy and Spain. T cells, B-cell-depleted T cells, or PBMCs supplied cDNA or gDNA.

The rearrangement joins TRBV27 to TRBJ2-1, with 11 nucleotides matching TRBD2. This TCR came from a woman aged 55-70 years with acute or convalescent COVID-19. The sequenced sample was peripheral blood. CDR3 region: CASSSFLAGGGNEQFF. The CDR3 DNA reads TGTGCCAGCAGTTCGTTCCTAGCGGGGGGTGGGAATGAGCAGTTCTTC.